These T cell receptor beta chains were read from a single sample in a study of blood T cell repertoires in COVID-19. The method was immunoSEQ multiplex PCR; TCRdb's version includes in-frame clones alone and lacks a portion of them. The sample lists approximately 100,000 clones; 70% to 90% were seen once. What was sequenced was peripheral blood. The receptor source for this set is a human donor in a cohort sampled during active COVID-19. Both conserved end residues are part of each CDR3. D genes are given only for firm matches. A clone size is listed for some rows: how often the clone was seen (once, few, many), or a class if it is expanded.

>once|TRBV4-3|16|TRBD2|TRBJ2-7
TGCGCCAGCAGCCAAGATTTGGCTAGCGGGACCTACGAGCAGTACTTC
CASSQDLASGTYEQYF
>-|TRBV4-2|15|-|TRBJ2-3
TGTGCCAGCAGCCAAAGGGGCCGGGGCACAGATACGCAGTATTTT
CASSQRGRGTDTQYF
>-|TRBV3-1/TRBV3-2|17|TRBD2|TRBJ2-3
TGTGCCAGCAGCTTCGGACTAGCGGGGTCAAACACAGATACGCAGTATTTT
CASSFGLAGSNTDTQYF
>-|TRBV5-4|15|TRBD1|TRBJ1-2
TGTGCCAGCAGCCGGGACAGGGGGGAAGGGAGTGGCTACACCTTC
CASSRDRGEGSGYTF
>-|TRBV5-4|14|TRBD1|TRBJ1-2
TGTGCCAGCCGTATTCCGGGACAGGGGGAAGGCTACACCTTC
CASRIPGQGEGYTF
>few|TRBV7-9|18|TRBD1|TRBJ1-1
TGTGCCAGCAGCTCGACCGGGACAGGGCTAAGAGGGAACACTGAAGCTTTCTTT
CASSSTGTGLRGNTEAFF
>few|TRBV28|13|-|TRBJ1-1
TGTGCCAGCATCTCCGGGACACAACTTGAAGCTTTCTTT
CASISGTQLEAFF
>-|TRBV9|12|-|TRBJ1-1
TGTGCCAGCAGCGGCGGGGGCCAGGAAGCTTTCTTT
CASSGGGQEAFF
>-|TRBV2|13|TRBD1|TRBJ1-2
TGTGCCAGCAGCGACGACAGGGTCTATGGCTACACCTTC
CASSDDRVYGYTF
>-|TRBV4-3|15|TRBD2|TRBJ2-1
TGCGCCAGCAGCCAACATTATAATAGCGGGGTTGAGCAGTTCTTC
CASSQHYNSGVEQFF
>once|TRBV5-1|17|TRBD1|TRBJ1-2
TGCGCCAGCAGCTTGGCCGGACAGGGTGCGCAGAGCTATGGCTACACCTTC
CASSLAGQGAQSYGYTF
>once|TRBV6-1|13|-|TRBJ2-3
TGTGCCAGCAGTGAAGCGGGCCGATATACGCAGTATTTT
CASSEAGRYTQYF
>-|TRBV12-1|15|-|TRBJ2-7
TGTGCCAGCAGCCCGTTACTTTGGAGATCCTACGAGCAGTACTTC
CASSPLLWRSYEQYF
>-|TRBV15|13|-|TRBJ1-4
TGTGCCACCAGCAGAGGTGGGGGGGAAAAACTGTTTTTT
CATSRGGGEKLFF
>-|TRBV19|11|TRBD1|TRBJ2-7
TGTGCCAGTAGCACCGGGACAGCCCAGTACTTC
CASSTGTAQYF
>-|TRBV28|15|TRBD1|TRBJ1-1
TGTGCCAGCAGTGGCCCAACAGGGGTTCGGACTGAAGCTTTCTTT
CASSGPTGVRTEAFF
>-|TRBV27|15|TRBD2|TRBJ2-1
TGTGCCAGCAGACGCCCGGGACTAGGGCGCCCTGAGCAGTTCTTC
CASRRPGLGRPEQFF
>few|TRBV7-2|15|TRBD1|TRBJ1-5
TGTGCCAGCAGCGCAAGGGACAGGGGCAGTCAGCCCCAGCATTTT
CASSARDRGSQPQHF
>-|TRBV7-9|16|TRBD1|TRBJ1-2
TGTGCCAGCAGCGTCAGCAGTGGCAGGGGGCTTTATGGCTACACCTTC
CASSVSSGRGLYGYTF
>once|TRBV5-4|15|TRBD2|TRBJ2-1
TGTGCCAGCAGCGGGACTAGCGGGAGCTACAATGAGCAGTTCTTC
CASSGTSGSYNEQFF
>-|TRBV9|18|TRBD2|TRBJ2-7
TGTGCCAGCAGCGTAAGTGTGGGTGGGGCTAGCGGGAGCTACGAGCAGTACTTC
CASSVSVGGASGSYEQYF
>-|TRBV7-2|15|TRBD1|TRBJ1-5
TGTGCCAGCAGCCCAGGGGGGCAGGGCGCCGGGCCCCAGCATTTT
CASSPGGQGAGPQHF
>-|TRBV7-2|16|-|TRBJ1-4
TGTGCCAGCAGCTTGAACCTACCCGCAACTAATGAAAAACTGTTTTTT
CASSLNLPATNEKLFF
>-|TRBV5-1|14|TRBD1|TRBJ1-1
TGCGCCAGCAGCCCACAGGGGGCCTCGACTGAAGCTTTCTTT
CASSPQGASTEAFF
>-|TRBV3-1/TRBV3-2|15|-|TRBJ2-7
TGTGCCAGCAGCCAAGCGCGGGACTCTTCCTACGAGCAGTACTTC
CASSQARDSSYEQYF
>-|TRBV7-2|16|TRBD2|TRBJ2-7
TGTGCCAGCAGCTTAGGCGGGGGGGTTAGCTCCTACGAGCAGTACTTC
CASSLGGGVSSYEQYF
>-|TRBV5-1|13|-|TRBJ2-5
TGCGCCAGCAGCTTGGGGACAGCTGAGACCCAGTACTTC
CASSLGTAETQYF
>-|TRBV7-9|15|-|TRBJ1-1
TGTGCCAGCAGCTTAGCGATTAGGCAGACAGTTGAAGCTTTCTTT
CASSLAIRQTVEAFF
>-|TRBV2|15|-|TRBJ1-5
TGTGCCAGCAGGCGCGACAGCTATAGCAATCAGCCCCAGCATTTT
CASRRDSYSNQPQHF
>-|TRBV5-1|18|TRBD2|TRBJ2-1
TGCGCCAGCACCTTAGAACTCTCGGGAGGGCCTACATACAATGAGCAGTTCTTC
CASTLELSGGPTYNEQFF
>-|TRBV6-6|14|-|TRBJ1-2
TGTGCCAGCAGTTACCCCCGGACACCCTATGGCTACACCTTC
CASSYPRTPYGYTF
>-|TRBV28|14|-|TRBJ2-5
TGTGCCAGCAGTCTATACCGGGGTTTGAGGACCCAGTACTTC
CASSLYRGLRTQYF
>-|TRBV11-1|13|-|TRBJ2-5
TGTGCCAGCAGCTCCGGGTGGGAAGAGACCCAGTACTTC
CASSSGWEETQYF
>-|TRBV10-3|15|-|TRBJ1-3
TGTGCCATCAGGCGCGACTCCGGCTCTGGAAACACCATATATTTT
CAIRRDSGSGNTIYF
>-|TRBV6-5|14|-|TRBJ1-6
TGTGCCAGCAGTAAACAGGGTCATAATTCACCCCTCCACTTT
CASSKQGHNSPLHF
>-|TRBV7-9|13|TRBD1|TRBJ1-2
TGTGCCAGCAGCTTCGGACAGGGATATGGCTACACCTTC
CASSFGQGYGYTF
>-|TRBV6-5|15|TRBD1|TRBJ1-2
TGTGCCAGCAGTAGCCTCGGGACAGGACCCTATGGCTACACCTTC
CASSSLGTGPYGYTF
>-|TRBV29-1|17|TRBD2|TRBJ2-7
TGCAGCGTTGAAGATAGGCTAGCGGGAGGGGAAGCCTACGAGCAGTACTTC
CSVEDRLAGGEAYEQYF
>-|TRBV7-9|15|TRBD2|TRBJ2-2
TGTGCCAGCAGCCAGACTAGCGGAGCCACCGGGGAGCTGTTTTTT
CASSQTSGATGELFF
>-|TRBV13|15|TRBD2|TRBJ2-3
TGTGCCAGCAGCTCGCGGGGGGGCGTCACAGATACGCAGTATTTT
CASSSRGGVTDTQYF